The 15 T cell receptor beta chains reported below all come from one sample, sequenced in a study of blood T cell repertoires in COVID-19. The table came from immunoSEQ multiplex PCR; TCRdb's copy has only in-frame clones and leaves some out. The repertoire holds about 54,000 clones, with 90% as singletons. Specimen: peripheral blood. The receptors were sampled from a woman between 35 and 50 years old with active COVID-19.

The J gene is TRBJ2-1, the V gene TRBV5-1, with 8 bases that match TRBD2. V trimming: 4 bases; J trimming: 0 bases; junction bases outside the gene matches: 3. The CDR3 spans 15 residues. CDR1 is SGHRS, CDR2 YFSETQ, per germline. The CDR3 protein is CASSASGLSYNEQFF. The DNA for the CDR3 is TGCGCCAGCAGCGCTAGCGGGCTCTCCTACAATGAGCAGTTCTTC.

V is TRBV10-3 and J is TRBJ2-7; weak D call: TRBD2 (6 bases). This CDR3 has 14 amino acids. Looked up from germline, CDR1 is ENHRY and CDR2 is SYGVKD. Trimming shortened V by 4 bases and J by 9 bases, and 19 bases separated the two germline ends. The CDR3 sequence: CAISGSEGPTVQYF. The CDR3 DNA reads TGTGCCATCAGTGGCTCGGAGGGCCCTACCGTGCAGTACTTC.

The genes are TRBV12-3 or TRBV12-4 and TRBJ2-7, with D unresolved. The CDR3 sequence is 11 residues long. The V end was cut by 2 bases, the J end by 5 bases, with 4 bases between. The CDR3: CASSLQDEQYF. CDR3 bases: TGTGCCAGCAGTTTACAGGACGAGCAGTACTTC.

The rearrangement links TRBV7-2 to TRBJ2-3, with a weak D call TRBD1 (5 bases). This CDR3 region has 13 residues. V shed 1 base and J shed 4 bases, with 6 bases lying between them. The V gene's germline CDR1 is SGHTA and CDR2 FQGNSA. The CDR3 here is CASSLGGPDTQYF. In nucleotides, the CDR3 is TGTGCCAGCAGCTTAGGGGGCCCAGATACGCAGTATTTT.

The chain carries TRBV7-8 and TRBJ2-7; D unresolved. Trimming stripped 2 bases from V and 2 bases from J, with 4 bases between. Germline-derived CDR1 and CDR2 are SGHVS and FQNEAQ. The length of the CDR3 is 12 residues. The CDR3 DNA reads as TGTGCCAGCAGCTTACAGGCCTACGAGCAGTACTTC. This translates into CASSLQAYEQYF.

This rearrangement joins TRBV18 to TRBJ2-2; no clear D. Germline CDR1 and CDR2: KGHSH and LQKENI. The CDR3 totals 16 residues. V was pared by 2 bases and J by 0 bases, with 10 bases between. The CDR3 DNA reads TGTGCCAGCTCACCATACGTGGGCTCGAACACCGGGGAGCTGTTTTTT. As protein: CASSPYVGSNTGELFF.

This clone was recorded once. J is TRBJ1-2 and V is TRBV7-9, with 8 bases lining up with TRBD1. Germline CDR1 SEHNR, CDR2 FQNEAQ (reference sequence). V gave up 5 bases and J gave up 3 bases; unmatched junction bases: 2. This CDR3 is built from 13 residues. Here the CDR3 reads CASSPQGDYGYTF. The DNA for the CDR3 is TGTGCCAGCAGCCCACAGGGGGACTATGGCTACACCTTC.

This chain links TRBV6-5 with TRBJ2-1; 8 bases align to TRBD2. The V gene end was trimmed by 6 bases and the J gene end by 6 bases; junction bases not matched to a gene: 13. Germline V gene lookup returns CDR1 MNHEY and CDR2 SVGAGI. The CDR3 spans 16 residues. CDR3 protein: CASRYRFDGGANEQFF. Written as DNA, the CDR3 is TGTGCCAGCAGATACCGTTTTGACGGGGGGGCCAATGAGCAGTTCTTC.

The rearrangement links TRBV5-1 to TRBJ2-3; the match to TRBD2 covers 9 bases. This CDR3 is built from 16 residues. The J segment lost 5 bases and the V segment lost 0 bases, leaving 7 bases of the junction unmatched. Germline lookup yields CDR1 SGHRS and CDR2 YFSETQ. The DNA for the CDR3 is TGCGCCAGCAGCTTGGGTTCGACTAGCGGCGTAGATACGCAGTATTTT. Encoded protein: CASSLGSTSGVDTQYF.

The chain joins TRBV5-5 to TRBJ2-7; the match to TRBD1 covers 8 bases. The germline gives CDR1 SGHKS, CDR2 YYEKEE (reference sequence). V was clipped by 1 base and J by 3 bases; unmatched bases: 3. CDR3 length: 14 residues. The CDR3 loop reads CASSLSDRGYEQYF. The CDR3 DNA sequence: TGTGCCAGCAGCTTGTCTGACAGGGGCTACGAGCAGTACTTC. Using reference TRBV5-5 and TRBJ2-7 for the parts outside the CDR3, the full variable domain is DAGVTQSPTHLIKTRGQQVTLRCSPISGHKSVSWYQQVLGQGPQFIFQYYEKEERGRGNFPDRFSARQFPNYSSELNVNALLLGDSALYLCASSLSDRGYEQYFGPGTRLTVT.

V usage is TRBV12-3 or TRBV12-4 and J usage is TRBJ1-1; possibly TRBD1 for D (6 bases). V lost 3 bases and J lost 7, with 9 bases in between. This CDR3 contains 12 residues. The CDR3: CASSLRGFEAFF. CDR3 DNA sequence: TGTGCCAGCAGTTTGAGGGGGTTTGAAGCTTTCTTT.

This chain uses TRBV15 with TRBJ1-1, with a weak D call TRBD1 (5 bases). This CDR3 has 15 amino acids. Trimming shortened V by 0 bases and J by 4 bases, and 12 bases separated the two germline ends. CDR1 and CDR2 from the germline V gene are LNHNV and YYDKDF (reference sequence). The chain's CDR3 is CATSRDRVGGTEAFF. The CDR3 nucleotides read TGTGCCACCAGCAGAGATCGGGTGGGGGGCACTGAAGCTTTCTTT.

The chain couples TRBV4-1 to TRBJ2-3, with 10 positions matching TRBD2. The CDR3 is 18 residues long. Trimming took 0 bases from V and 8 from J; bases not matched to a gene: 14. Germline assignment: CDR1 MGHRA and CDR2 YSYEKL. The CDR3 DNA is TGCGCCAGCAGCCAAGAAGAGGCTAGCGGGAGCCACGATGGTACGCAGTATTTT. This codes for CASSQEEASGSHDGTQYF.

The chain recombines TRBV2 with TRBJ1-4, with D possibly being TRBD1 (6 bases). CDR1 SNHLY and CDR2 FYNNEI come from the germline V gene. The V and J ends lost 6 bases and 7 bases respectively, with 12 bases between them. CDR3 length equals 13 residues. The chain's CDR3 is CASSLQGVEKLFF. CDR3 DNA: TGTGCCAGCAGCCTACAGGGAGTTGAAAAACTGTTTTTT.

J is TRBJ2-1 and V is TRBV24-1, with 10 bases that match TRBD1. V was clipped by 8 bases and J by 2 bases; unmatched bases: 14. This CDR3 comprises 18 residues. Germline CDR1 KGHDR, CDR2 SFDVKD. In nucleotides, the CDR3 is TGTGCCACCAACCCGGGACAGGGGATTTTCCCAACCTACAATGAGCAGTTCTTC. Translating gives CATNPGQGIFPTYNEQFF.